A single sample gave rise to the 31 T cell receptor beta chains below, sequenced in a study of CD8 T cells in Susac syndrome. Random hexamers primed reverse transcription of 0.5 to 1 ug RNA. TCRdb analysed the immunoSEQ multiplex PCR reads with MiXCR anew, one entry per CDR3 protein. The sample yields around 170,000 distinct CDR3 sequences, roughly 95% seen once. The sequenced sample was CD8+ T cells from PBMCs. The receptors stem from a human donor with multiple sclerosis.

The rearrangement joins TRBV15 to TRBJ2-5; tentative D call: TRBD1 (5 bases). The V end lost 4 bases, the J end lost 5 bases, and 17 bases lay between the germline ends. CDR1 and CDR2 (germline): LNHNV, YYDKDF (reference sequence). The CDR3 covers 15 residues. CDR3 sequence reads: CATSTDTRAGETQYF. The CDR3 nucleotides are TGTGCCACCAGCACAGATACCAGGGCCGGGGAGACCCAGTACTTC.

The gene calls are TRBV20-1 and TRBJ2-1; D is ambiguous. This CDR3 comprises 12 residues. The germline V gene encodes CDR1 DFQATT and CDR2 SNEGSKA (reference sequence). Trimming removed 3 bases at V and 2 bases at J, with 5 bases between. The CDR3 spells CSARDAYNEQFF. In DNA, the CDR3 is TGCAGTGCTAGGGATGCCTACAATGAGCAGTTCTTC.

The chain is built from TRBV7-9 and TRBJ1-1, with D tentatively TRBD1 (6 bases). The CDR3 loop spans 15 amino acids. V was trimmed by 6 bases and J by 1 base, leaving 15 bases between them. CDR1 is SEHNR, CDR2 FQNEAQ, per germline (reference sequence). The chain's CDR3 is CASRTGGDANTEAFF. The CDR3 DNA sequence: TGTGCCAGCAGGACAGGAGGGGATGCGAACACTGAAGCTTTCTTT. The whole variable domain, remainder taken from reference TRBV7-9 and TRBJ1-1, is DTGVSQNPRHKITKRGQNVTFRCDPISEHNRLYWYRQTLGQGPEFLTYFQNEAQLEKSRLLSDRFSAERPKGSFSTLEIQRTEQGDSAMYLCASRTGGDANTEAFFGQGTRLTVV.

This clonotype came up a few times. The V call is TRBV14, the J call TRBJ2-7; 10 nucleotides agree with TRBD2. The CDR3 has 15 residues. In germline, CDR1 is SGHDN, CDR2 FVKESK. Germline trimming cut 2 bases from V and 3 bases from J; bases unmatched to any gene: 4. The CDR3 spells CASSQRLAGVYEQYF. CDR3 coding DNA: TGTGCCAGCAGCCAAAGGCTAGCGGGAGTCTACGAGCAGTACTTC.

CDR3 coding DNA: TGTGCCAGTCACAACCAGGGGGCGTTAAGAGGGGCGCTCGACAATGAGCAGTTCTTC. It translates to CASHNQGALRGALDNEQFF. This rearrangement joins TRBV28 to TRBJ2-1; 8 bases line up with TRBD1. CDR1 MDHEN and CDR2 SYDVKM come from the germline V gene. The CDR3 consists of 19 residues. Unmatched junction bases numbered 24, after V lost 9 bases and J lost 5 bases.

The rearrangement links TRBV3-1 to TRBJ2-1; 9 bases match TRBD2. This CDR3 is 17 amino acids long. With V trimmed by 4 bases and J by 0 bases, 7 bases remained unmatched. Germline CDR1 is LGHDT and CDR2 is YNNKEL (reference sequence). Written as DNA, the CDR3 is TGTGCCAGCAGCCCACCCGGGCGGGGGGGCTCCTACAATGAGCAGTTCTTC. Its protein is CASSPPGRGGSYNEQFF.

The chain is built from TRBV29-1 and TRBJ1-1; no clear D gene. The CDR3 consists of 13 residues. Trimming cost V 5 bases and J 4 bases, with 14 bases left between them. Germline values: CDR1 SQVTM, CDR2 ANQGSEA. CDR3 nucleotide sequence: TGCAGCGTTTCAGACTGGGCGATCACTGAAGCTTTCTTT. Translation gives CSVSDWAITEAFF.

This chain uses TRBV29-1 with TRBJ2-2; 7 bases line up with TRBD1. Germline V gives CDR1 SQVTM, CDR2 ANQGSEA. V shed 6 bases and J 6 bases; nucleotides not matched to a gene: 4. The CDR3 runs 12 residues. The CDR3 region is CSVDGTAGELFF. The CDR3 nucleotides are TGCAGCGTAGATGGGACAGCCGGGGAGCTGTTTTTT.

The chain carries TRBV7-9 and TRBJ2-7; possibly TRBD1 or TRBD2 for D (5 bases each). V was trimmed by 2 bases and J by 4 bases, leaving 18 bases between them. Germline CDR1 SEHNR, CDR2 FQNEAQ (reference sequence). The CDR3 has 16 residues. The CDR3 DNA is TGTGCCAGCAGCTTACGAACTAGGCAAGAGGGGTACGAGCAGTACTTC. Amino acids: CASSLRTRQEGYEQYF.

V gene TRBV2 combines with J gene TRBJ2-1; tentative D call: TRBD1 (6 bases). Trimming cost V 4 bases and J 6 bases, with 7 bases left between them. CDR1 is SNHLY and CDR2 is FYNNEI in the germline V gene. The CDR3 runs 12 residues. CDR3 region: CASSGRGNEQFF. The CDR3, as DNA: TGTGCCAGCAGTGGCAGGGGCAATGAGCAGTTCTTC. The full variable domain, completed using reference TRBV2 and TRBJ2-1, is EPEVTQTPSHQVTQMGQEVILRCVPISNHLYFYWYRQILGQKVEFLVSFYNNEISEKSEIFDDQFSVERPDGSNFTLKIRSTKLEDSAMYFCASSGRGNEQFFGPGTRLTVL.

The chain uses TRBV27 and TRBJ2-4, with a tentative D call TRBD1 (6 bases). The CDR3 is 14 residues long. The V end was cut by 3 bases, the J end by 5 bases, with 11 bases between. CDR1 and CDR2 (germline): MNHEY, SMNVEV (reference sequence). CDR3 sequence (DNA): TGTGCCAGCAGTTTTATGACAGGAGAAAACATTCAGTACTTC. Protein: CASSFMTGENIQYF.

The CDR3, as DNA: TGTGCCAGCAGTTTCTGGCGGGAGGATGGGTACGAGCAGTACTTC. Amino acid sequence: CASSFWREDGYEQYF. The J gene is TRBJ2-7, the V gene TRBV28; 8 bases are a match to TRBD2. Trimming took 3 bases from V and 4 from J; bases not matched to a gene: 8. Germline CDR1 and CDR2: MDHEN and SYDVKM. The CDR3 is 15 amino acids.

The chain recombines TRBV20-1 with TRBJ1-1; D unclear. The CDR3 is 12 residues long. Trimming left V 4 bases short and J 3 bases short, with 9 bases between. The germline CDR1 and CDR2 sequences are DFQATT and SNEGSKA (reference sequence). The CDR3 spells CSATVRDTEAFF. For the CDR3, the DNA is TGCAGTGCTACCGTAAGGGACACTGAAGCTTTCTTT.

The CDR3 DNA reads TGTGCCTGGGACATTGAATCCAGCTCCTACAATGAGCAGTTCTTC. Its protein is CAWDIESSSYNEQFF. The chain has TRBV30 and TRBJ2-1; D is uncertain. CDR1 GTSNPN and CDR2 SVGIG come from the germline V gene (reference sequence). V lost 5 bases and J lost 0, with 14 bases in between. CDR3 length: 15 amino acids.

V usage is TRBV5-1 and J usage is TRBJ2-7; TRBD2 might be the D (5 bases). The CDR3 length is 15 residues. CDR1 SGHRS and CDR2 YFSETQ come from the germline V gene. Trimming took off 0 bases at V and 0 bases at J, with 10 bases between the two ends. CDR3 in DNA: TGCGCCAGCAGCTTGGCCGAAGACTACTCCTACGAGCAGTACTTC. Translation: CASSLAEDYSYEQYF. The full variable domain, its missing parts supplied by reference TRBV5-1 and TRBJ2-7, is KAGVTQTPRYLIKTRGQQVTLSCSPISGHRSVSWYQQTPGQGLQFLFEYFSETQRNKGNFPGRFSGRQFSNSRSEMNVSTLELGDSALYLCASSLAEDYSYEQYFGPGTRLTVT.

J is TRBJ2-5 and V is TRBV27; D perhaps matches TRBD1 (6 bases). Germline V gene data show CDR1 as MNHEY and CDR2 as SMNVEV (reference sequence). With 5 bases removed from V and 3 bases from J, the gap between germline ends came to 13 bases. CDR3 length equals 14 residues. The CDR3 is CASSPDRDKETQYF. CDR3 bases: TGTGCCAGCAGTCCTGACCGGGACAAAGAGACCCAGTACTTC.

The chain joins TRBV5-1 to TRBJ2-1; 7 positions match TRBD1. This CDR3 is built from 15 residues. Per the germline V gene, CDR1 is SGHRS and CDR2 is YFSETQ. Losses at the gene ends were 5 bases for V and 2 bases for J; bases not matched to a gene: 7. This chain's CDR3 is CASRPNRGTYNEQFF. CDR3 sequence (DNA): TGCGCCAGCAGGCCGAACAGGGGAACCTACAATGAGCAGTTCTTC.

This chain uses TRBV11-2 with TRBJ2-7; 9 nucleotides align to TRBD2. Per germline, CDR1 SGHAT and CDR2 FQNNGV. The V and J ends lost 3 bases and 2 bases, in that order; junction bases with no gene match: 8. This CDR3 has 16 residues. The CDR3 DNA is TGTGCCAGCAGCTTCGCCACAGCGGGAGGACCCTACGAGCAGTACTTC. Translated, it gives CASSFATAGGPYEQYF.

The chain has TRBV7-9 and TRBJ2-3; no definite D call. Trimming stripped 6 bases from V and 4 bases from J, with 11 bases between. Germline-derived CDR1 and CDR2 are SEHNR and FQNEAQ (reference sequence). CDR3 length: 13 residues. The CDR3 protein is CASRFPKADTQYF. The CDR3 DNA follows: TGTGCCAGCAGATTCCCGAAGGCAGATACGCAGTATTTT.

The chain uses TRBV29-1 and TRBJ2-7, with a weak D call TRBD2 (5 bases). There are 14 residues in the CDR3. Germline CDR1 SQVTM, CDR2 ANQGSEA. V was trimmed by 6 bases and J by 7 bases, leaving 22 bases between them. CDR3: CSVPIPGTYMEQYF. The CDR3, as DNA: TGCAGCGTACCCATCCCGGGAACCTATATGGAGCAGTACTTC.

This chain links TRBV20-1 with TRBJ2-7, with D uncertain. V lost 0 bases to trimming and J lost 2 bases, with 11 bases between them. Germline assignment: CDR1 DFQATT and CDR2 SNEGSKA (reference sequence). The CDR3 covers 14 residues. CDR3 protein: CSARDLGTAYEQYF. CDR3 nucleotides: TGCAGTGCTAGAGATCTGGGTACGGCCTACGAGCAGTACTTC.

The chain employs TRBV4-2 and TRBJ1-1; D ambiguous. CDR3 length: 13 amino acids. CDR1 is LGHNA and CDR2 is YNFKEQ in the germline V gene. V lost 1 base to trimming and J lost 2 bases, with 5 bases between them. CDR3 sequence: CASSQAQNTEAFF. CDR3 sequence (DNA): TGTGCCAGCAGCCAAGCACAAAACACTGAAGCTTTCTTT.

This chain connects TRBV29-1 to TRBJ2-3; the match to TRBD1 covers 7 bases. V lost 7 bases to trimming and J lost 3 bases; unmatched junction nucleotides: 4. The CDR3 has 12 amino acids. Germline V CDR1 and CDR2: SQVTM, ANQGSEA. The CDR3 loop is CSGRQGTDTQYF. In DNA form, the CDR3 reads TGCAGCGGCAGACAGGGTACAGATACGCAGTATTTT.

The CDR3 region is CASHGAGNTEAFF. In DNA, the CDR3 is TGTGCCAGCCACGGGGCAGGGAACACTGAAGCTTTCTTT. V is TRBV12-3 or TRBV12-4 and J is TRBJ1-1, with D possibly TRBD1 on 5 matching bases. The germline V and J ends were trimmed by 8 bases and 1 base, with 11 bases remaining between them. This CDR3 has 13 residues.

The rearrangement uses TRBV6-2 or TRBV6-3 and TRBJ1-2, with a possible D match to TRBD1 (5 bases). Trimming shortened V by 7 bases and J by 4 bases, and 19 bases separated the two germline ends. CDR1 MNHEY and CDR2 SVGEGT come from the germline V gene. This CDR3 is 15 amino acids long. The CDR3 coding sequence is TGTGCCAGCATCGGGTTGTCGGAGCAGGGCTATGGCTACACCTTC. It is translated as CASIGLSEQGYGYTF.

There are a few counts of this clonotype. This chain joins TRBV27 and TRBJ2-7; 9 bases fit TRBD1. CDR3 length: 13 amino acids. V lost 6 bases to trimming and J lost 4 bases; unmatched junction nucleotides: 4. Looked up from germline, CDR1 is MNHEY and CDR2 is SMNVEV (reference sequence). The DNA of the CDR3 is TGTGCCAGCAGGGACAGGGGCGAATACGAGCAGTACTTC. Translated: CASRDRGEYEQYF.

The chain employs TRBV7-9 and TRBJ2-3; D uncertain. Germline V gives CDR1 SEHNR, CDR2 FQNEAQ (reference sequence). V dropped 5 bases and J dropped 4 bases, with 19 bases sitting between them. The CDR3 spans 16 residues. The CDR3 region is CASSPPDGDSPDTQYF. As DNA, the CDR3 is TGTGCCAGCAGCCCCCCTGACGGTGACTCCCCAGATACGCAGTATTTT.

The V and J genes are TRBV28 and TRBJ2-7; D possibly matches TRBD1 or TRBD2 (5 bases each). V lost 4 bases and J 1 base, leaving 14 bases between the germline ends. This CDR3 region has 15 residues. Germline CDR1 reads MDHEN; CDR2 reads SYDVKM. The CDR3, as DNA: TGTGCCAGCAGTTCGCCCTCCTGGGGGTCCTACGAGCAGTACTTC. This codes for CASSSPSWGSYEQYF.

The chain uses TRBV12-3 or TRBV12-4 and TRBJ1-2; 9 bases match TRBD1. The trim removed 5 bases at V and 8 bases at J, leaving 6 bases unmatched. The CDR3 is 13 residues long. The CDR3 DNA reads TGTGCCAGCAGTCCCGAGGACAGGGGCGGCTACACCTTC. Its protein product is CASSPEDRGGYTF.

The DNA of the CDR3 is TGTGCCAGCAGCCAAGTAGGACGGGGGGGCCACCACGAGCAGTACTTC. This codes for CASSQVGRGGHHEQYF. This chain connects TRBV3-1 to TRBJ2-7; 8 bases are shared with TRBD2. Trimming at V came to 1 base and at J to 5 bases, leaving 10 bases not matched to a gene. The CDR3 has 16 residues. The germline V gene encodes CDR1 LGHDT and CDR2 YNNKEL (reference sequence).

CDR3 DNA sequence: TGCAGCGTTCGTACAGGGGGGGGCTATGGCTACACCTTC. Translated: CSVRTGGGYGYTF. The chain joins TRBV29-1 to TRBJ1-2, with 8 nucleotides matching TRBD1. The V gene end was trimmed by 5 bases and the J gene end by 4 bases; junction bases not matched to a gene: 6. CDR3 length: 13 amino acids. Germline lookup yields CDR1 SQVTM and CDR2 ANQGSEA.